This T cell receptor beta chain was captured in a study of T cell responses to AZD1222 COVID-19 vaccine. TCRdb keeps only in-frame clones here, not all; method: immunoSEQ multiplex PCR. The sample holds approximately 150,000 clones; 90% are singletons and the top ten take 3.2%. This CDR3 spans 17 amino acids. The germline CDR1 and CDR2 sequences are SGHNT and YYREEE (reference sequence). J was trimmed by 5 bases and V by 7 bases; bases with no gene match: 11. Some second doses came at about 4 weeks and others at about 12 weeks; these were pooled. The chain links TRBV5-4 to TRBJ2-2; 13 nucleotides match TRBD2. The material sequenced was peripheral blood, taken 28 days after the second AZD1222 dose. This TCR was sampled from an adult who received the AZD1222 COVID-19 vaccine. The CDR3 spells CASGLARGLAGTGELFF. CDR3 coding DNA: TGTGCCAGCGGCCTAGCGAGGGGACTAGCGGGAACCGGGGAGCTGTTTTTT. The full variable domain, in which reference TRBV5-4 and TRBJ2-2 provide the parts outside the CDR3, is ETGVTQSPTHLIKTRGQQVTLRCSSQSGHNTVSWYQQALGQGPQFIFQYYREEENGRGNFPPRFSGLQFPNYSSELNVNALELDDSALYLCASGLARGLAGTGELFFGEGSRLTVL.